This T cell receptor beta chain was retrieved from a study of T cells in localized non-small cell lung cancer. TCRdb's table, derived via immunoSEQ multiplex PCR, lists solely in-frame clones and lacks some. The data show 40,000 or so clones, 86% seen once. Broader study findings: A median around 55 of the top 100 tumor clones appeared in adjacent lung. Maximal T cell clonality occurred in uninvolved adjacent lung, with tumor ranking below it. With higher T cell density in blood came longer overall survival.

The germline V and J ends were trimmed by 7 bases and 2 bases, with 12 bases remaining between them. CDR1 is MNHEY and CDR2 is SVGAGI in the germline V gene. The CDR3 length is 13 residues. As concerns this clone: As yet, its antigen is unknown.

This TCR derives from a man between 40 and 69 years old with stage I lung adenocarcinoma. This chain connects TRBV6-5 to TRBJ2-7; D unclear. The source material was peripheral blood, sampled before any cancer treatment. CDR3 region: CASTFGSPYEQYF. The CDR3, as DNA: TGTGCCAGCACCTTCGGCAGCCCCTACGAGCAGTACTTC.